Each of the 10 T cell receptor beta chains below was sequenced from the same sample in a study of response to subunit inactivated influenza vaccine. Each CDR3 protein is one row after TCRdb ran MiXCR on the RT-PCR reads. The table records around 530,000 distinct CDR3 sequences, approximately 15% of them present only once. The material was CD4+ T cells sorted from PBMCs, obtained about 24 months after vaccination. These receptors were obtained from a man aged 45 to 70 who received an inactivated influenza vaccine.

This chain uses TRBV23-1 with TRBJ2-7; D may be TRBD2 (5 bases). Being an ORF, TRBV23-1 has a function that is uncertain. The CDR3 totals 15 residues. V was clipped by 1 base and J by 3 bases, with 13 bases between them. CDR3 sequence (DNA): TGCGCCAGCAGTCAATGGGTCCGGGGAAGCTACGAGCAGTACTTC. Its translation is CASSQWVRGSYEQYF.

The chain combines TRBV6-4 with TRBJ1-2, with D tentatively TRBD1 (5 bases). The V end lost 6 bases, the J end lost 0 bases, and 11 bases lay between the germline ends. The CDR3 runs 14 residues. Germline CDR1 MRHNA, CDR2 SNTAGT. The CDR3 coding sequence is TGTGCCAGCAGACAGGCAGGGTCTAACTATGGCTACACCTTC. The encoded protein is CASRQAGSNYGYTF.

This rearrangement joins TRBV7-2 to TRBJ2-1; no clear D gene. V gave up 1 base and J gave up 8 bases, with 6 bases separating them. CDR3 length: 12 amino acids. Germline V lookup: CDR1 SGHTA, CDR2 FQGNSA. CDR3 coding DNA: TGTGCCAGCAGCTTAGAACTATATGAGCAGTTCTTC. It is translated as CASSLELYEQFF.

The chain has TRBV2 and TRBJ2-7, with 10 bases lining up with TRBD1. The CDR3 consists of 15 residues. V shed 4 bases and J 2 bases; nucleotides not matched to a gene: 5. Germline V gives CDR1 SNHLY, CDR2 FYNNEI. The CDR3 spells CASSGDRGRAYEQYF. The CDR3 coding sequence is TGTGCCAGCAGTGGAGACAGGGGGCGAGCCTACGAGCAGTACTTC.

This chain connects TRBV12-3 or TRBV12-4 to TRBJ1-6, with TRBD1 matching 9 bases. This CDR3 has 16 amino acids. V dropped 5 bases and J dropped 2; count of bases not matched to a gene: 4. As DNA, the CDR3 is TGTGCCAGCAGTGGGACAGGGCTCCCCTATAATTCACCCCTCCACTTT. This translates into CASSGTGLPYNSPLHF.

This rearrangement joins TRBV29-1 to TRBJ2-3; weak D call: TRBD1 (6 bases). Looked up from germline, CDR1 is SQVTM and CDR2 is ANQGSEA. With 6 bases removed from V and 4 bases from J, the gap between germline ends came to 11 bases. CDR3 length: 12 amino acids. In DNA, the CDR3 is TGCAGCGTCGGACAGTTATCAGATACGCAGTATTTT. This translates into CSVGQLSDTQYF.

This clonotype was observed a handful of times. J is TRBJ2-7 and V is TRBV5-6; 7 bases map to TRBD1. The CDR3 sequence is 15 residues long. Germline assignment: CDR1 SGHDT and CDR2 YYEEEE. With 4 bases clipped from V and 0 bases from J, the junction kept 7 bases outside the gene matches. CDR3 in amino acids: CASSLGQAYSYEQYF. The DNA for the CDR3 is TGTGCCAGCAGCCTCGGACAGGCCTACTCCTACGAGCAGTACTTC.

The chain employs TRBV5-5 and TRBJ1-1; possible D gene TRBD1, 6 bases. Germline V gene data show CDR1 as SGHKS and CDR2 as YYEKEE (reference sequence). V was cut by 9 bases and J by 1 base, with 22 bases left in between. The CDR3 totals 16 residues. CDR3: CATRLRRDTPNTEAFF. The CDR3 nucleotides are TGTGCCACCCGCTTAAGGCGGGACACCCCGAACACTGAAGCTTTCTTT.

This chain connects TRBV20-1 to TRBJ2-2, with TRBD1 identical over 7 bases. The length of the CDR3 is 14 residues. Looked up from germline, CDR1 is DFQATT and CDR2 is SNEGSKA (reference sequence). J gave up 2 bases and V 5 bases, and 5 bases lay outside the gene matches. The CDR3 DNA reads TGCAGTGCTTTAGAAGGGGGCAACACCGGGGAGCTGTTTTTT. As protein: CSALEGGNTGELFF.

The genes are TRBV5-1 and TRBJ2-5; tentatively, D is TRBD1 (6 bases). V lost 4 bases and J 5 bases, leaving 15 bases between the germline ends. The CDR3 is 14 residues long. CDR1 is SGHRS, CDR2 YFSETQ, per germline. Written as DNA, the CDR3 is TGCGCCAGCAGCCACGTGACAGGAGAGGAGACCCAGTACTTC. Protein product: CASSHVTGEETQYF.